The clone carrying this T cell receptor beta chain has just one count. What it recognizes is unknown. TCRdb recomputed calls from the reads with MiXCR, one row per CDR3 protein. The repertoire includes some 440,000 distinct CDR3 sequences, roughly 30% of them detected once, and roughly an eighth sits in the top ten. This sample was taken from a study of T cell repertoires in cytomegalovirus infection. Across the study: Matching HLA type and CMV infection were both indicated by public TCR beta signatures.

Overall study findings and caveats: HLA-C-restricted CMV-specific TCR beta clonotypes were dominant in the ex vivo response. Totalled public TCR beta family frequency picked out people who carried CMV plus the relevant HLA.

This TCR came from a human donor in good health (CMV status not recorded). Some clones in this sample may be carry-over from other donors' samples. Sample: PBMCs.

CDR3: CASSGQVRHSGNTIYF. For the CDR3, the DNA is TGTGCCAGCAGCGGACAGGTCCGGCACTCTGGAAACACCATATATTTT. The chain links TRBV12-3 or TRBV12-4 to TRBJ1-3; 7 nucleotides line up with TRBD1. With V trimmed by 6 bases and J by 0 bases, 8 bases remained unmatched. CDR3 length: 16 residues.